This T cell receptor (beta chain) was captured in a study of spatial heterogeneity in lung cancer. Study at large: Among detected sequences, beta-chain ones consistently exceeded alpha-chain ones in number. General study points: Tumoral mutation counts were tracked by counts of expanded intratumoral alpha and beta TCRs.

There are many counts of this clonotype. The antigen is not known. The CDR3 sequence is 15 residues long. Losses at the gene ends were 5 bases for V and 2 bases for J; bases not matched to a gene: 6. Unique molecular identifiers tagged every individual TCR cDNA molecule. TCRdb analysed the 5' RACE reads with MiXCR anew, one entry per CDR3 protein. This sample has about 100,000 distinct CDR3 sequences, with around 4.3% found just once. Described time point: sample taken at primary tumor resection. The donors were 72 patients with non-small cell lung cancer that was early-stage and untreated. Whole RNA, isolated from tumor, nontumor lung or frozen PBMC, was sequenced without prior sorting.

Material: lung tumor tissue, obtained at surgery. The chain uses TRBV12-3 or TRBV12-4 and TRBJ2-7, with 10 bases matching TRBD2. The clonotype was recovered from a male donor with early-stage non-small cell lung cancer. The DNA of the CDR3 is TGTGCCAGCAGTCGTTCTAGCGGGAGTCCCTACGAGCAGTACTTC. It specifies CASSRSSGSPYEQYF.